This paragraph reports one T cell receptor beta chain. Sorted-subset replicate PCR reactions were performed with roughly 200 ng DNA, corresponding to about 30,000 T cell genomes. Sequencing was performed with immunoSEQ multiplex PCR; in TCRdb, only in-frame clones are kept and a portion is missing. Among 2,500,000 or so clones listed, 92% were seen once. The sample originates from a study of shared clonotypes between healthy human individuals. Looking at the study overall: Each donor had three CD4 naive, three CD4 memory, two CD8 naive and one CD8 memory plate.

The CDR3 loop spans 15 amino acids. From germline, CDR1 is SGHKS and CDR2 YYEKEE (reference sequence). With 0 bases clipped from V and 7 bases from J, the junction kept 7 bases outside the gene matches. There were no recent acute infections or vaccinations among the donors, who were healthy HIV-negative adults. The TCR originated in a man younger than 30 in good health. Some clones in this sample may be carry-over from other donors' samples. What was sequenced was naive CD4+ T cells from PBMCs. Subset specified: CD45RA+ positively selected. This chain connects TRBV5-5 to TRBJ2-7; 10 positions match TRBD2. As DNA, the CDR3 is TGTGCCAGCAGCTTGGTGCCTAGCGGGAGTCGTGAGCAGTACTTC. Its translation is CASSLVPSGSREQYF.